These 5 T cell receptor beta chains were sequenced from one sample in a study of OX40 agonist ivuxolimab in advanced cancers. Only in-frame clones appear in the TCRdb table, and some are missing; sequencing was by immunoSEQ multiplex PCR. The sample shows 5,000 to 6,500 clones, over 55% of them seen only once. This sample comprised CD4+ or CD8+ T cells sorted from blood, obtained in a trial of the OX40 agonist ivuxolimab. The receptors shown here come from an adult with an advanced solid tumor such as melanoma, head and neck, liver or kidney cancer.

V and J are TRBV5-1 and TRBJ2-3, with D unresolved. With 5 bases removed from V and 2 bases from J, the gap between germline ends came to 21 bases. Germline values: CDR1 SGHRS, CDR2 YFSETQ. CDR3 length: 17 amino acids. CDR3 in amino acids: CASSLRSPGPNTDTQYF. The CDR3 DNA reads TGCGCCAGCAGTCTGCGATCTCCGGGTCCCAACACAGATACGCAGTATTTT.

The genes are TRBV5-6 and TRBJ2-7; TRBD1 is a possible D gene (6 bases). V lost 1 base to trimming and J lost 3 bases, with 14 bases between them. The germline gives CDR1 SGHDT, CDR2 YYEEEE. This CDR3 region has 15 residues. The CDR3 DNA sequence: TGTGCCAGCAGCTTGATTTGGGGGCAGGGCTACGAGCAGTACTTC. As protein: CASSLIWGQGYEQYF.

The CDR3 DNA reads as TGTGCCAGCGGGTTGGGACTAAGCTACGAGCAGTACTTC. Amino acid sequence: CASGLGLSYEQYF. This chain uses TRBV6-5 with TRBJ2-7; TRBD2 aligns across 7 bases. CDR3 length: 13 residues. J lost 3 bases, V lost 8 bases, and 7 bases had no gene match. The germline gives CDR1 MNHEY, CDR2 SVGAGI.

The rearrangement uses TRBV4-1 and TRBJ2-4, with 8 positions matching TRBD1. Germline CDR1 is MGHRA and CDR2 is YSYEKL. The CDR3 is made up of 15 amino acids. The V segment lost 3 bases and the J segment 7 bases; nucleotides outside the gene matches: 8. CDR3 in amino acids: CASSHSQGAMNIQYF. In DNA form, the CDR3 reads TGCGCCAGCAGCCACAGCCAGGGGGCGATGAACATTCAGTACTTC.

The chain employs TRBV6-5 and TRBJ1-4; D perhaps matches TRBD1 (6 bases). V was trimmed by 5 bases and J by 0 bases, leaving 7 bases between them. The CDR3 covers 14 residues. Germline V gene lookup returns CDR1 MNHEY and CDR2 SVGAGI. This CDR3 is CASSRDTTNEKLFF. Here the CDR3 DNA reads TGTGCCAGCAGTCGGGACACAACTAATGAAAAACTGTTTTTT.